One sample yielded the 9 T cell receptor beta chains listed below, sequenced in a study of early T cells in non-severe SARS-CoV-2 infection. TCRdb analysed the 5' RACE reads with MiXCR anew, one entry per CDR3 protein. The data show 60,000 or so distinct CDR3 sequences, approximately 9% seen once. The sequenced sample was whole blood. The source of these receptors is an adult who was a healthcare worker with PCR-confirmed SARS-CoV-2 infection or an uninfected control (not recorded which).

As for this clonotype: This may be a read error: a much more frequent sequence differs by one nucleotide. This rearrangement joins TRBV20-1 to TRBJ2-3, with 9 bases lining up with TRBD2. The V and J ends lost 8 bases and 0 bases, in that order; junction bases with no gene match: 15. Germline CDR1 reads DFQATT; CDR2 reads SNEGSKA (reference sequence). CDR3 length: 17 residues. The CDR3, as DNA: TGCAGTACTGACACGACTAGCGGTACTACTAGCACAGATACGCAGTATTTT. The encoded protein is CSTDTTSGTTSTDTQYF.

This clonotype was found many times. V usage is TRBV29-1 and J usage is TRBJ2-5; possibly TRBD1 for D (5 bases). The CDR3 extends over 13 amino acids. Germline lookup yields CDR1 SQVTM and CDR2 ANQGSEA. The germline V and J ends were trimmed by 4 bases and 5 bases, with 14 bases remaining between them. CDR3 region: CSVGPGISETQYF. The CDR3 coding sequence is TGCAGCGTTGGCCCAGGGATTTCGGAGACCCAGTACTTC.

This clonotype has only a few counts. The CDR3 here is CASRPGQTAGETQYF. The CDR3 nucleotides are TGTGCCAGCAGACCCGGACAGACAGCGGGGGAGACCCAGTACTTC. The chain couples TRBV2 to TRBJ2-5; a possible D gene is TRBD2 (7 bases). Deletions cut 6 bases from V and 5 bases from J, with 19 bases between. The CDR3 runs 15 residues. Germline V lookup: CDR1 SNHLY, CDR2 FYNNEI.

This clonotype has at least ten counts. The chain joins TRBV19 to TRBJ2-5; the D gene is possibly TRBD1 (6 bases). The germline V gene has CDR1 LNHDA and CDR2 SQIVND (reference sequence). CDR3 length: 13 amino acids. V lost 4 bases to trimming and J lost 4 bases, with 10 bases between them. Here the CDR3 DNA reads TGTGCCAGTAGTACGCAGGGGTCAGAGACCCAGTACTTC. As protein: CASSTQGSETQYF.

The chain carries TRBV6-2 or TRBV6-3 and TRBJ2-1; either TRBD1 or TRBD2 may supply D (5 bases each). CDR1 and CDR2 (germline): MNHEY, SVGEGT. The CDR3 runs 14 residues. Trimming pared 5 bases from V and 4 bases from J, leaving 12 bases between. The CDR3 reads CASSTRGEYNEQFF. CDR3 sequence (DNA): TGTGCCAGCAGTACCCGGGGCGAGTACAATGAGCAGTTCTTC.

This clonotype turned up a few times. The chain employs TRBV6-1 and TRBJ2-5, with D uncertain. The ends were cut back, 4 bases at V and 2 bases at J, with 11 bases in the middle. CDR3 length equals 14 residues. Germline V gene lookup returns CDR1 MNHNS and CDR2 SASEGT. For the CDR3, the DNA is TGTGCCAGCAGTGCCCCTCAGAGGCAAGAGACCCAGTACTTC. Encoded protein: CASSAPQRQETQYF.

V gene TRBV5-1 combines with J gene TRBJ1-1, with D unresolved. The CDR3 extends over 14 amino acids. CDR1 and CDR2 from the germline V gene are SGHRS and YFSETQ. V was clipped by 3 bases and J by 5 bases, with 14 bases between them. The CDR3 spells CASSSGPTETEAFF. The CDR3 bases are TGCGCCAGCAGCTCGGGCCCCACCGAGACTGAAGCTTTCTTT.

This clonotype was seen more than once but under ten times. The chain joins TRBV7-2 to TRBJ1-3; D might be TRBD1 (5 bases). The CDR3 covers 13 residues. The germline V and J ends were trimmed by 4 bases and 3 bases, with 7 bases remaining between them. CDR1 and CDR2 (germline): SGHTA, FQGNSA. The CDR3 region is CASSSTVGNTIYF. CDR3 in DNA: TGTGCCAGCAGCTCGACAGTTGGAAACACCATATATTTT.

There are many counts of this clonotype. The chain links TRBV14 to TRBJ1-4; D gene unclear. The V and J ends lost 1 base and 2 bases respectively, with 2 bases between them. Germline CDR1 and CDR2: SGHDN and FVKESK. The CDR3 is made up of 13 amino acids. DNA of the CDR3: TGTGCCAGCAGCCAAGGGACTAATGAAAAACTGTTTTTT. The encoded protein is CASSQGTNEKLFF.